This T cell receptor (beta chain) originates from a study of control samples from healthy donors and cancer patients. Germline CDR1 reads SGHRS; CDR2 reads YFSETQ. This CDR3 region has 16 residues. The V segment lost 0 bases and the J segment 0 bases; nucleotides outside the gene matches: 0. Assay: immunoSEQ multiplex PCR; the TCRdb copy retains only in-frame clones and omits some. There are roughly 160,000 clones in the sample; just over 95% occur only once, and 0.95% to 1.1% lies in the top ten. The genes are TRBV5-1 and TRBJ2-2, with 9 nucleotides matching TRBD1. The sequence was obtained from a woman in her 30s in good health. Sequenced input: blood. The CDR3 bases are TGCGCCAGCAGCTTGGGACAGGGGGCGAACACCGGGGAGCTGTTTTTT. This sequence encodes CASSLGQGANTGELFF. Using reference TRBV5-1 and TRBJ2-2 for the parts outside the CDR3, the full variable domain is KAGVTQTPRYLIKTRGQQVTLSCSPISGHRSVSWYQQTPGQGLQFLFEYFSETQRNKGNFPGRFSGRQFSNSRSEMNVSTLELGDSALYLCASSLGQGANTGELFFGEGSRLTVL.